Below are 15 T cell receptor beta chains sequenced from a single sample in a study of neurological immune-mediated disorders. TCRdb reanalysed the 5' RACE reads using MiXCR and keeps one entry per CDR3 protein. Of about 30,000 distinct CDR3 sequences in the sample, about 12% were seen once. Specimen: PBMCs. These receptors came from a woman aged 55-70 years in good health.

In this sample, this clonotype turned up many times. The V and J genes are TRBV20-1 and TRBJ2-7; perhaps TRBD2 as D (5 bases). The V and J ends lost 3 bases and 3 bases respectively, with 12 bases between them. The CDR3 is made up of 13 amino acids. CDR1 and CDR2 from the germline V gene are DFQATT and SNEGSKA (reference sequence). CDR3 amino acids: CSASPDGDYEQYF. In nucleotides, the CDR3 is TGCAGTGCTAGCCCGGACGGGGACTACGAGCAGTACTTC.

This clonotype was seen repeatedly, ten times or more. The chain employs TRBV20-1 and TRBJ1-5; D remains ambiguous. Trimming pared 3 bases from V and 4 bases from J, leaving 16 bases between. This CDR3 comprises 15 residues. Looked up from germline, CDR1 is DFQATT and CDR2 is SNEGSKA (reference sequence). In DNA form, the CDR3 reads TGCAGTGCTAGTCTCCGGCGGCAGCAAAATCAGCCCCAGCATTTT. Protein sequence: CSASLRRQQNQPQHF.

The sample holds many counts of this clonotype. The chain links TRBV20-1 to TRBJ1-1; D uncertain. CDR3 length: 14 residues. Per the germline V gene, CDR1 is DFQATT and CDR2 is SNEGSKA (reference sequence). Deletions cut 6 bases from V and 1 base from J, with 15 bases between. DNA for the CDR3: TGCAGTGCCGAACGGAGGGCCGCGAACACTGAAGCTTTCTTT. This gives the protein CSAERRAANTEAFF.

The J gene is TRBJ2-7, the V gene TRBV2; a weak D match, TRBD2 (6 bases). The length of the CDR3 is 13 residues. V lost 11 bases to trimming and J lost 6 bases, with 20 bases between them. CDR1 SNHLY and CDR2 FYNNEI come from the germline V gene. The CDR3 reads CAGTAGGGLEQYF. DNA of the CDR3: TGTGCCGGCACGGCTGGGGGAGGTCTCGAGCAGTACTTC.

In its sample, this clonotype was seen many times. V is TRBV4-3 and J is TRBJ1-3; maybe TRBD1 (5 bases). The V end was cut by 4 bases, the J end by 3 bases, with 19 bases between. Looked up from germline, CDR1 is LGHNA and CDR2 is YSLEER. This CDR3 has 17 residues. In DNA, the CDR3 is TGCGCCAGCAGCCGGACATATAAGGGCTTCGGTGGAAACACCATATATTTT. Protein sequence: CASSRTYKGFGGNTIYF.

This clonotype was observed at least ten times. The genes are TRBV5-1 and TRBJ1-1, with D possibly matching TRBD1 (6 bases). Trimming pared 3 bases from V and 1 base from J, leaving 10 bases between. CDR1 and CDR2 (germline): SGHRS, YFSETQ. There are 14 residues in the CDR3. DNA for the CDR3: TGCGCCAGCAGCTATGGAGGGGGGAACACTGAAGCTTTCTTT. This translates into CASSYGGGNTEAFF.

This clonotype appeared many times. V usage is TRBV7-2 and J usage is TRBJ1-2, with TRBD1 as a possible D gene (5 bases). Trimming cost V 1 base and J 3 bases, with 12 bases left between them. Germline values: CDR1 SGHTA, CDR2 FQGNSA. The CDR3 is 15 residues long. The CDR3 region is CASSLVTGTDYGYTF. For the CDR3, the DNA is TGTGCCAGCAGCTTAGTTACCGGGACGGACTATGGCTACACCTTC.

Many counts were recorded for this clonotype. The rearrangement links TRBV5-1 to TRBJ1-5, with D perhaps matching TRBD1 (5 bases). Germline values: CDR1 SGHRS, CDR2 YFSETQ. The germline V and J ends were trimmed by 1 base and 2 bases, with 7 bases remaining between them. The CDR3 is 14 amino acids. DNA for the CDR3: TGCGCCAGCAGCTTGATGGGGGGCAATCAGCCCCAGCATTTT. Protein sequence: CASSLMGGNQPQHF. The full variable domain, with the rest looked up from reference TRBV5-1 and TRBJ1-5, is KAGVTQTPRYLIKTRGQQVTLSCSPISGHRSVSWYQQTPGQGLQFLFEYFSETQRNKGNFPGRFSGRQFSNSRSEMNVSTLELGDSALYLCASSLMGGNQPQHFGDGTRLSIL.

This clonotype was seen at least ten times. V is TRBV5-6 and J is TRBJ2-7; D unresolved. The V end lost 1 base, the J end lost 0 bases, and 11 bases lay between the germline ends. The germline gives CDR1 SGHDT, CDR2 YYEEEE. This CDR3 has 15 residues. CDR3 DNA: TGTGCCAGCAGCTTGCTTGCCAGGATCTCCTACGAGCAGTACTTC. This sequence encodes CASSLLARISYEQYF.

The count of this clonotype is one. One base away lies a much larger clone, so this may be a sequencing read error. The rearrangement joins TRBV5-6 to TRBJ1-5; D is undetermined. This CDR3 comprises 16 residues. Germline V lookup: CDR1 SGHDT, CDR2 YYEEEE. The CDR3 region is CASSLDLPAANLPQHF. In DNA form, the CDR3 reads TGTGCCAGCAGCTTGGATCTTCCGGCGGCCAATCTGCCCCAGCATTTT.

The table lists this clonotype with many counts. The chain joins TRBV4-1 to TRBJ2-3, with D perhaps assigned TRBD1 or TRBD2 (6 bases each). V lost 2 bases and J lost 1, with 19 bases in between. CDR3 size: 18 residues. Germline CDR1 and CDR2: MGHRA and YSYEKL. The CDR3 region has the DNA TGCGCCAGCAGCCAAACTAACGAGCTGGGGGGCCGCACAGATACGCAGTATTTT. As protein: CASSQTNELGGRTDTQYF.

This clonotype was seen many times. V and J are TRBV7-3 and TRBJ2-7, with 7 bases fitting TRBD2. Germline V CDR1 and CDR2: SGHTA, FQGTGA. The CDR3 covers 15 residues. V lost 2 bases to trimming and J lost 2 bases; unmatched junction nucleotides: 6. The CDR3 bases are TGTGCCAGCAGCTTAGATGGACTAGGAACCTACGAGCAGTACTTC. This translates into CASSLDGLGTYEQYF.

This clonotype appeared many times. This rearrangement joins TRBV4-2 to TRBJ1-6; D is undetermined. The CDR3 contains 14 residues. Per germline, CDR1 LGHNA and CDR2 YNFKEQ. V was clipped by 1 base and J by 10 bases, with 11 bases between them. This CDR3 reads CASSQGQGGSPLHF. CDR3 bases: TGTGCCAGCAGCCAAGGACAAGGCGGGTCACCCCTCCACTTT.

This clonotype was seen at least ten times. The CDR3 region has the DNA TGTGCCAGCAGTGGACAAAGCTCCTATAATTCACCCCTCCACTTT. Protein sequence: CASSGQSSYNSPLHF. V usage is TRBV7-2 and J usage is TRBJ1-6, with D perhaps matching TRBD1 (5 bases). V was pared by 6 bases and J by 0 bases, with 9 bases between. The V gene's germline CDR1 is SGHTA and CDR2 FQGNSA. The length of the CDR3 is 15 residues.

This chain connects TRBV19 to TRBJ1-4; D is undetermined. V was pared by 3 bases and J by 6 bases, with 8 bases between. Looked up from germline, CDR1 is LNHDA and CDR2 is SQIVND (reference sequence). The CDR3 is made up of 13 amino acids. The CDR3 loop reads CASSIKWDEKLFF. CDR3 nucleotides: TGTGCCAGTAGTATCAAGTGGGATGAAAAACTGTTTTTT.